This record concerns one TCR beta chain sequence. This sample is part of a study of T cell responses to AZD1222 COVID-19 vaccine. Some clones are missing from TCRdb's copy, which holds only in-frame ones; the method was immunoSEQ multiplex PCR. The table has about 150,000 clones, about 92% seen once. Trimming left V 7 bases short and J 8 bases short, with 9 bases between. CDR3 length: 12 residues. Germline V gene lookup returns CDR1 MNHEY and CDR2 SVGAGI. This chain uses TRBV6-5 with TRBJ1-6; D is unclear. The specimen comprised peripheral blood, sampled on day 0 of AZD1222 vaccination. The receptor comes from an adult in good health. The CDR3 DNA reads TGTGCCAGCAAGGAGGCTGATTCACCCCTCCACTTT. Protein: CASKEADSPLHF.